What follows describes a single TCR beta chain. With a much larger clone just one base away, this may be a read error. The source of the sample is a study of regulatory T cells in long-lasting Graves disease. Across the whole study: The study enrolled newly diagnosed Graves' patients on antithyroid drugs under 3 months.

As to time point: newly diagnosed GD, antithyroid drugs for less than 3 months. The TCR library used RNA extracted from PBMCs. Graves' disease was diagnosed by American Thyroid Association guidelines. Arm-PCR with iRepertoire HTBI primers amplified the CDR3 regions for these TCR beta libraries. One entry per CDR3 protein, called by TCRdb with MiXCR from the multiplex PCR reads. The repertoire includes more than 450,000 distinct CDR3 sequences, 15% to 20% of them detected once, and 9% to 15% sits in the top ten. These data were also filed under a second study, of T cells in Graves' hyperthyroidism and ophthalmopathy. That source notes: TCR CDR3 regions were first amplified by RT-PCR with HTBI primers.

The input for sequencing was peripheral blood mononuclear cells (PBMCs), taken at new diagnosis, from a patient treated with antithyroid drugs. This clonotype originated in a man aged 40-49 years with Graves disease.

The CDR3 here is CASSELGRSGRCYNEQFF. In DNA, the CDR3 is TGTGCCAGCAGTGAACTGGGAAGGAGCGGGAGATGTTACAATGAGCAGTTCTTC. V gene TRBV2 combines with J gene TRBJ2-1; 8 bases align to TRBD2. The CDR3 spans 18 residues. V dropped 2 bases and J dropped 4; count of bases not matched to a gene: 13. Germline CDR1 SNHLY, CDR2 FYNNEI.